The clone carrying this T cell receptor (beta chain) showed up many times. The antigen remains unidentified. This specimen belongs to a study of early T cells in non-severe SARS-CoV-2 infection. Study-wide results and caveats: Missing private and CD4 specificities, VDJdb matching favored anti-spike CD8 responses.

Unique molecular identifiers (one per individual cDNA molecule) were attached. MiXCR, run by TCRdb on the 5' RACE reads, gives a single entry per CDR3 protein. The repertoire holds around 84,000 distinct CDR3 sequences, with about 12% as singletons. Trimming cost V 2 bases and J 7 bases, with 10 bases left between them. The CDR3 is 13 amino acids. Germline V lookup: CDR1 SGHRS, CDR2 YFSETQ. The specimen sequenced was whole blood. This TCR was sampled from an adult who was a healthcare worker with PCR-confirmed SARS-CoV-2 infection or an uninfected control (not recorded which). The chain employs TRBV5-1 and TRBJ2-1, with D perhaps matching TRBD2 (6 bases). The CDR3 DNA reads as TGCGCCAGCAGCTTTGGGGGGAGAAATGAGCAGTTCTTC. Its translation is CASSFGGRNEQFF.